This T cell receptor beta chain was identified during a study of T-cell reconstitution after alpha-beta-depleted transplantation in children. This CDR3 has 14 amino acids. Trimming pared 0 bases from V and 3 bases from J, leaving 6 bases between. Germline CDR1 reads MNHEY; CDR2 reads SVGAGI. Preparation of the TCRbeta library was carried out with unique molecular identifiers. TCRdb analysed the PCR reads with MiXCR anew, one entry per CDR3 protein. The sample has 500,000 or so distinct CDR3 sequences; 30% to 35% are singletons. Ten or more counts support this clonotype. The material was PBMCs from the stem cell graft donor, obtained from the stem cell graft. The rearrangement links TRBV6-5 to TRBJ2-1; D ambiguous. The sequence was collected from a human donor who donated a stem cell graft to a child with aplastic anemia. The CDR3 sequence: CASSYSRVYNEQFF. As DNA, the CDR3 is TGTGCCAGCAGTTACTCTCGGGTCTACAATGAGCAGTTCTTC.